The entry below describes one T cell receptor (beta chain). Profiled with immunoSEQ multiplex PCR; TCRdb holds only in-frame clones, not every one. The sample shows 130,000 to 150,000 clones, 80% to 90% of them seen only once. The data originate from a study of blood T cell repertoires in COVID-19. With 6 bases removed from V and 2 bases from J, the gap between germline ends came to 11 bases. The CDR3 consists of 13 residues. Germline V gene data show CDR1 as SNHLY and CDR2 as FYNNEI. Material: PBMCs or T cells enriched from blood (not recorded which). The chain uses TRBV2 and TRBJ2-7, with D possibly being TRBD1 (5 bases). This receptor was identified in a man aged 60 to 75 who had recovered from COVID-19. CDR3 DNA sequence: TGTGCCAGCAGAAAGGACATCACCTACGAGCAGTACTTC. Translation: CASRKDITYEQYF. The full variable domain, rest sourced from reference TRBV2 and TRBJ2-7, is EPEVTQTPSHQVTQMGQEVILRCVPISNHLYFYWYRQILGQKVEFLVSFYNNEISEKSEIFDDQFSVERPDGSNFTLKIRSTKLEDSAMYFCASRKDITYEQYFGPGTRLTVT.